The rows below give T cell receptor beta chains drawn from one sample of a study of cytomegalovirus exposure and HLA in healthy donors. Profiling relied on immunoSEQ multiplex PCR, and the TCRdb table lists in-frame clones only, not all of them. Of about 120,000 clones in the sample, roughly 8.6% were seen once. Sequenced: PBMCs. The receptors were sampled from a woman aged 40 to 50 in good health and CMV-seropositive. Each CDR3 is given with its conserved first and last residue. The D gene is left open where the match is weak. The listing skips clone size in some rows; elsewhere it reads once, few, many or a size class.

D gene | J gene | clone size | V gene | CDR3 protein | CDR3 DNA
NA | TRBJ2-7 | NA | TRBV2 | CASRRGYEQYF | TGTGCCAGCAGGCGGGGCTACGAGCAGTACTTC
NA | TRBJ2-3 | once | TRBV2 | CASSGGGSTDTQYF | TGTGCCAGCAGTGGTGGGGGGAGCACAGATACGCAGTATTTT
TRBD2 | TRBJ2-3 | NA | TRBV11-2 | CASSPLAGASTDTQYF | TGTGCCAGCAGCCCCCTAGCGGGGGCCAGCACAGATACGCAGTATTTT
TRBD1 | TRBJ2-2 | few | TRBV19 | CASSRQGTGELFF | TGTGCCAGTAGTAGACAGGGTACCGGGGAGCTGTTTTTT
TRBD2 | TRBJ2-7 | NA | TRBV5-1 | CASSYSGSEYEQYF | TGCGCCAGCAGCTATAGCGGGTCCGAGTACGAGCAGTACTTC
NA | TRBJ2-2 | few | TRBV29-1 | CSAGTANTGELFF | TGCAGCGCTGGAACAGCCAACACCGGGGAGCTGTTTTTT
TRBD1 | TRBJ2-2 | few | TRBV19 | CASRDRGKTGELFF | TGTGCCAGTAGAGACAGGGGAAAAACCGGGGAGCTGTTTTTT
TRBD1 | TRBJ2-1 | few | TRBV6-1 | CASSGRQGPYNEQFF | TGTGCCAGCAGTGGTCGACAGGGACCCTACAATGAGCAGTTCTTC
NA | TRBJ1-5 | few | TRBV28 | CASSPARGGWNQPQHF | TGTGCCAGCAGTCCCGCCAGGGGAGGGTGGAATCAGCCCCAGCATTTT
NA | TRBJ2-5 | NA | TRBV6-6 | CASSYSTPGPQETQYF | TGTGCCAGCAGTTACTCGACCCCAGGGCCACAAGAGACCCAGTACTTC
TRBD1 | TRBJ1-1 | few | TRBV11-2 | CASSSVPGQDTEAFF | TGTGCCAGCAGCTCAGTACCGGGACAGGACACTGAAGCTTTCTTT
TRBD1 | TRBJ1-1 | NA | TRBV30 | CAWSGLTGVRTEAFF | TGTGCCTGGAGTGGCTTGACAGGGGTTCGGACTGAAGCTTTCTTT
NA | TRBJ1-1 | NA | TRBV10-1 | CASSESSGTEAFF | TGCGCCAGCAGTGAGTCGAGCGGTACTGAAGCTTTCTTT
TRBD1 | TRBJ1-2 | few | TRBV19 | CASSNFPRDRGLYGYTF | TGTGCCAGTAGTAACTTCCCCCGGGACAGGGGGCTCTATGGCTACACCTTC
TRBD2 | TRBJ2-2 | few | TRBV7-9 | CASSSGLAVNTGELFF | TGTGCCAGCAGCTCCGGACTAGCGGTTAACACCGGGGAGCTGTTTTTT
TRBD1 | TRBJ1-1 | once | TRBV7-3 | CASSTTGVDTEAFF | TGTGCCAGCAGCACCACAGGGGTGGACACTGAAGCTTTCTTT
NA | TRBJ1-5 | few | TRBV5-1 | CASSSAPGQPQHF | TGCGCCAGCAGCTCCGCCCCCGGGCAGCCCCAGCATTTT
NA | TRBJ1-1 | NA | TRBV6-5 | CASSESVNTEAFF | TGTGCCAGCAGTGAGTCGGTGAACACTGAAGCTTTCTTT
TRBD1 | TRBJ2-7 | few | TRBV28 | CASSPVLGQHAYEQYF | TGTGCCAGCAGTCCGGTTCTGGGACAGCATGCTTACGAGCAGTACTTC
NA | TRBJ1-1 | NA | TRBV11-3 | CASSLDAGEAFF | TGTGCCAGCAGCTTAGATGCAGGGGAAGCTTTCTTT
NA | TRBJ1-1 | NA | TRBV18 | CASSPGVDRNTEAFF | TGTGCCAGCTCACCGGGAGTGGACAGAAACACTGAGGCTTTCTTT
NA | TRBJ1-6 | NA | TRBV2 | CASLRTASPLHF | TGTGCCAGTCTAAGGACAGCTTCACCCCTCCACTTT
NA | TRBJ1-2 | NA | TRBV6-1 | CASSELAGVTYGYTF | TGTGCCAGCAGTGAATTGGCAGGGGTAACCTATGGCTACACCTTC
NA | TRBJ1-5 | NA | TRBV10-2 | CASKPGINQPQHF | TGCGCCAGCAAACCAGGGATTAATCAGCCCCAGCATTTT
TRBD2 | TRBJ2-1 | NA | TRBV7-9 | CASSPRGSGGNNEQFF | TGTGCCAGCAGCCCCCGGGGGAGCGGGGGGAACAATGAGCAGTTCTTC
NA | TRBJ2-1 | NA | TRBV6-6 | CASLGQYNEQFF | TGTGCCAGCCTTGGACAGTACAATGAGCAGTTCTTC
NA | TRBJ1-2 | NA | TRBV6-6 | CASSYLAREPYGYTF | TGTGCCAGCAGTTACTTGGCCAGGGAACCCTATGGCTACACCTTC
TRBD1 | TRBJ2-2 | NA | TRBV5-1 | CASEPLGQGAGELFF | TGCGCCAGCGAACCGTTGGGACAGGGTGCCGGGGAGCTGTTTTTT
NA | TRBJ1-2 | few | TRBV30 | CAWSQGLNYGYTF | TGTGCCTGGAGTCAAGGACTCAACTATGGCTACACCTTC
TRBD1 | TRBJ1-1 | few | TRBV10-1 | CASSTTGEGTEAFF | TGCGCCAGCAGCACGACAGGGGAAGGCACTGAAGCTTTCTTT
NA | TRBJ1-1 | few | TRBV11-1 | CASSLTPAEGAFF | TGTGCCAGCAGCTTAACCCCGGCGGAGGGGGCTTTCTTT
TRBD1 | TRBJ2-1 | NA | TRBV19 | CASRRDRGVYNEQFF | TGTGCCAGTAGACGAGACAGGGGGGTCTACAATGAGCAGTTCTTC
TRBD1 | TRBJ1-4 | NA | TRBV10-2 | CATADRGLGGANEKLFF | TGCGCCACCGCGGACAGGGGGCTCGGTGGAGCTAATGAAAAACTGTTTTTT
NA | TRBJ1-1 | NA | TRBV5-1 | CASSLVSGSRTEAFF | TGCGCCAGCAGCTTGGTGAGCGGCAGCAGGACTGAAGCTTTCTTT
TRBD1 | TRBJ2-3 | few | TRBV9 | CASSAVDRGLTDTQYF | TGTGCCAGCAGCGCCGTAGACAGGGGGCTGACAGATACGCAGTATTTT
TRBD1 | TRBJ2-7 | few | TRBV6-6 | CASSSGPGGPLYEQYF | TGTGCCAGCTCGTCCGGGCCAGGGGGCCCCCTCTACGAGCAGTACTTC
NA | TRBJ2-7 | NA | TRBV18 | CASSPGSGDANEQYF | TGTGCCAGCTCACCAGGCTCAGGGGACGCCAACGAGCAGTACTTC
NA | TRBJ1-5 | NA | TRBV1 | CTSSQDGQGRGSNQPQHF | TGCACCAGCAGCCAAGATGGACAGGGGCGGGGTAGCAATCAGCCCCAGCATTTT
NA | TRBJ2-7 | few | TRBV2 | CASSDSQITYEQYF | TGTGCCAGCAGTGACTCACAGATTACCTACGAGCAGTACTTC
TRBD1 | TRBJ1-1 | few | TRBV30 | CAWSGQGATEAFF | TGTGCCTGGAGTGGACAGGGAGCCACTGAAGCTTTCTTT
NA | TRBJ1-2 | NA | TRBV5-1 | CASSQQGTVGYTF | TGCGCCAGCAGCCAACAGGGAACAGTGGGCTACACCTTC
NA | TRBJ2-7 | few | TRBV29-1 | CSVQRSGNEQYF | TGCAGCGTGCAACGGTCGGGAAACGAGCAGTACTTC
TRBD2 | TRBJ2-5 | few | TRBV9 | CASSVVGLAGGRETQYF | TGTGCCAGCAGCGTAGTGGGACTAGCGGGGGGCCGAGAGACCCAGTACTTC
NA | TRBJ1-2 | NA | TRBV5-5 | CASSLDRTYGYTF | TGTGCCAGCAGCTTGGACAGGACGTACGGCTACACCTTC
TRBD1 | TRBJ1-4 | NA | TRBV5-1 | CASRTGTGFNEKLFF | TGCGCCAGCAGAACCGGGACAGGGTTTAATGAAAAACTGTTTTTT
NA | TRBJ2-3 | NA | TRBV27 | CASSWNYPLTDTQYF | TGTGCCAGCAGTTGGAACTACCCTCTCACAGATACGCAGTATTTT
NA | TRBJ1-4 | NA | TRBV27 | CASSLYFIQAATNEKLFF | TGTGCCAGCAGTCTATATTTTATCCAGGCAGCAACTAATGAAAAACTGTTTTTT
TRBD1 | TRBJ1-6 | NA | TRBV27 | CASSTGVSPLHF | TGTGCCAGCAGTACAGGGGTCTCACCCCTCCACTTT
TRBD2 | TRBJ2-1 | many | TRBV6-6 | CASSYSTSGGYNEQFF | TGTGCCAGCAGTTACTCGACTAGCGGGGGATACAATGAGCAGTTCTTC
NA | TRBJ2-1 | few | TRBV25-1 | CASSESLQSSHSYNEQFF | TGTGCCAGCAGTGAATCCCTACAGTCTTCACATTCCTACAATGAGCAGTTCTTC
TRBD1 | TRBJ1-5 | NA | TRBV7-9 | CASSMGQYQPQHF | TGTGCCAGCAGCATGGGACAGTATCAGCCCCAGCATTTT
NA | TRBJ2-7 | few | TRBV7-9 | CASSLDDSYEQYF | TGTGCCAGCAGCTTAGACGACAGCTACGAGCAGTACTTC
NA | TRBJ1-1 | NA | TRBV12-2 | CASRLARPGQGKSEAFF | TGTGCAAGTCGCTTAGCGAGACCGGGACAGGGGAAGAGTGAAGCTTTCTTT